These 26 T cell receptor beta chains came from one sample sequenced in a study of blood T cells in healthy people across ages. Alongside a J-beta primer mix, a sample-barcoded 5' primer served in a second PCR lasting about 7 to 11 cycles. TCRdb re-derived calls from the 5' RACE reads in MiXCR, one entry per CDR3 protein. The table records 1.5 million to 2 million distinct CDR3 sequences, 49% of them present only once. The sample was blood. Source of these receptors: a woman aged 40 to 50 in good health.

The table lists this clonotype with a few counts. The chain has TRBV20-1 and TRBJ2-5, with 8 bases that match TRBD1. The J call may be mistaken, given a closer DNA end match to TRBJ2-7. The CDR3 consists of 15 residues. CDR1 and CDR2 (germline): DFQATT, SNEGSKA (reference sequence). In DNA, the CDR3 is TGCAGTGCTAGGGTAACCGGGACAGGCCTCTACGAGCAGTACTTC. It encodes CSARVTGTGLYEQYF.

The chain joins TRBV20-1 to TRBJ2-5; 7 nucleotides align to TRBD1. V was clipped by 0 bases and J by 11 bases; unmatched bases: 15. The CDR3 has 15 residues. Germline CDR1 reads DFQATT; CDR2 reads SNEGSKA (reference sequence). CDR3 nucleotide sequence: TGCAGTGCTAGAGACCCGGGACAGCGGAACGGTGAGCAGTACTTC. Encoded protein: CSARDPGQRNGEQYF.

This clonotype came up a few times. This chain joins TRBV6-5 and TRBJ2-3; a weak D match, TRBD1 (6 bases). The CDR3 loop spans 12 amino acids. Per germline, CDR1 MNHEY and CDR2 SVGAGI. Trimming cost V 7 bases and J 10 bases, with 15 bases left between them. In DNA form, the CDR3 reads TGTGCCAGCAAGATGACAGGCCGACCGCAGTATTTT. Translating it yields CASKMTGRPQYF.

This CDR3 reads CASSLGPDRGLSPLHF. DNA of the CDR3: TGTGCCAGCAGCTTAGGCCCGGACAGGGGGCTTTCACCCCTCCACTTT. The V gene is TRBV7-9, the J gene TRBJ1-6, with TRBD1 matching over 11 bases. CDR3 length: 16 residues. Germline-derived CDR1 and CDR2 are SEHNR and FQNEAQ (reference sequence). With V trimmed by 1 base and J by 9 bases, 5 bases remained unmatched.

The rearrangement joins TRBV5-6 to TRBJ1-1; no firm D call. V was clipped by 4 bases and J by 0 bases, with 16 bases between them. The CDR3 is made up of 16 amino acids. In germline, CDR1 is SGHDT, CDR2 YYEEEE. CDR3 DNA sequence: TGTGCCAGCAGCGTATTCCGAGACGGGTTGAACACTGAAGCTTTCTTT. Translation: CASSVFRDGLNTEAFF.

The rearrangement links TRBV20-1 to TRBJ2-3, with 9 bases identical to TRBD1. V lost 6 bases to trimming and J lost 6 bases; unmatched junction nucleotides: 13. Germline-derived CDR1 and CDR2 are DFQATT and SNEGSKA (reference sequence). This CDR3 comprises 15 residues. DNA of the CDR3: TGCAGTGCAGTAGACGGACAGGGGCGCTTTGATACGCAGTATTTT. This sequence encodes CSAVDGQGRFDTQYF.

The J gene is TRBJ2-1, the V gene TRBV29-1, with TRBD1 matching 8 bases. V was clipped by 6 bases and J by 5 bases; unmatched bases: 9. This CDR3 spans 14 amino acids. CDR1 SQVTM and CDR2 ANQGSEA come from the germline V gene. The CDR3 region is CSVERWTGNNEQFF. CDR3 sequence (DNA): TGCAGCGTGGAAAGATGGACAGGGAACAATGAGCAGTTCTTC.

The rearrangement joins TRBV9 to TRBJ2-6; 11 bases agree with TRBD1. V lost 2 bases and J lost 1; bases outside the gene matches: 17. The CDR3 loop spans 22 amino acids. CDR1 and CDR2 from the germline V gene are SGDLS and YYNGEE. The DNA for the CDR3 is TGTGCCAGCAGCGTCCGAACCCTGGACAGGGGGCGACTAAGTTCTGGGGCCAACGTCCTGACTTTC. Translating it yields CASSVRTLDRGRLSSGANVLTF. The entire variable domain, with the rest obtained from reference TRBV9 and TRBJ2-6, is as follows: DSGVTQTPKHLITATGQRVTLRCSPRSGDLSVYWYQQSLDQGLQFLIQYYNGEERAKGNILERFSAQQFPDLHSELNLSSLELGDSALYFCASSVRTLDRGRLSSGANVLTFGAGSRLTVL.

Points on this clonotype: One end of the junction fails to match germline, which may point to a read error. The chain couples TRBV6-1 to TRBJ2-6; possible D gene TRBD2, 7 bases. The CDR3 covers 15 residues. The V gene's germline CDR1 is MNHNS and CDR2 SASEGT. The CDR3 protein is CASIRGGAGANVQTF. The CDR3 coding sequence is TGTGCCAGCATCCGAGGGGGGGCCGGGGCCAACGTCCAGACTTTC.

This rearrangement joins TRBV6-1 to TRBJ1-2; 9 bases are a match to TRBD1. The germline gives CDR1 MNHNS, CDR2 SASEGT. CDR3 length equals 12 residues. J gave up 8 bases and V 10 bases, and 8 bases lay outside the gene matches. CDR3 loop: CATIQGARGYTF. The CDR3, as DNA: TGTGCCACTATACAGGGGGCGCGGGGCTACACCTTC.

This clonotype was detected once. This chain connects TRBV2 to TRBJ1-2, with 9 bases identical to TRBD1. The CDR3 extends over 14 amino acids. Germline loops: CDR1 SNHLY, CDR2 FYNNEI. The trim removed 8 bases at V and 6 bases at J, leaving 10 bases unmatched. CDR3 nucleotides: TGTGCCAGCCCCCGGGACAGGGAGGTTGATGGCTACACCTTC. Residues: CASPRDREVDGYTF. The full variable domain, completed using reference TRBV2 and TRBJ1-2, is EPEVTQTPSHQVTQMGQEVILRCVPISNHLYFYWYRQILGQKVEFLVSFYNNEISEKSEIFDDQFSVERPDGSNFTLKIRSTKLEDSAMYFCASPRDREVDGYTFGSGTRLTVV.

This clonotype was observed a single time. V gene TRBV12-3 or TRBV12-4 combines with J gene TRBJ2-5; 16 bases agree with TRBD2. The V and J ends lost 1 base and 0 bases, in that order; junction bases with no gene match: 5. The CDR3 spans 19 residues. CDR3 protein: CASSLGLGLAGGYQETQYF. The CDR3 DNA follows: TGTGCCAGCAGTTTAGGGTTGGGACTAGCGGGGGGGTACCAAGAGACCCAGTACTTC.

The rearrangement uses TRBV3-1 and TRBJ1-5; the D gene is possibly TRBD1 (6 bases). The CDR3 spans 15 residues. The V gene lost 1 base and the J gene lost 3 bases, with 10 bases spanning the gap. Germline V gene sequence: CDR1 LGHDT, CDR2 YNNKEL (reference sequence). The CDR3 loop reads CASSQAYRDNQPQHF. The CDR3 nucleotides are TGTGCCAGCAGCCAAGCTTACAGGGACAATCAGCCCCAGCATTTT.

This clonotype was detected ten times or more. The chain is built from TRBV29-1 and TRBJ2-7, with D tentatively TRBD1 (5 bases). This CDR3 comprises 12 residues. Trimming removed 3 bases at V and 5 bases at J, with 11 bases between. Germline lookup yields CDR1 SQVTM and CDR2 ANQGSEA. This CDR3 reads CSVDQGRNEQYF. The CDR3 coding sequence is TGCAGCGTTGATCAGGGTCGGAACGAGCAGTACTTC.

This clonotype was recorded once. This chain joins TRBV6-1 and TRBJ1-2, with TRBD1 matching over 7 bases. V was pared by 7 bases and J by 4 bases, with 27 bases of the junction left unmatched. Germline values: CDR1 MNHNS, CDR2 SASEGT. The CDR3 totals 20 residues. The CDR3 DNA sequence: TGTGCCAGCACCCTCGGAAGGGTCTCAGGGTCCGACAGGGCCGTCTATGGCTACACCTTC. This sequence encodes CASTLGRVSGSDRAVYGYTF.

In DNA form, the CDR3 reads TGTGCCAGCAGTTTAAGACAGGGCGTTAAAGATACGCAGTATTTT. This sequence encodes CASSLRQGVKDTQYF. The rearrangement links TRBV12-3 or TRBV12-4 to TRBJ2-3; TRBD1 matches at 7 bases. This CDR3 comprises 15 residues. Trimming cost V 2 bases and J 5 bases; bases outside gene matches: 7.

The V call is TRBV9, the J call TRBJ2-3; D possibly corresponds to TRBD2 (5 bases). The CDR3 spans 14 residues. The V end lost 0 bases, the J end lost 8 bases, and 13 bases lay between the germline ends. Germline V gene data show CDR1 as SGDLS and CDR2 as YYNGEE. CDR3 protein: CASSVDRGWVTQYF. The CDR3 bases are TGTGCCAGCAGCGTAGATAGAGGGTGGGTTACGCAGTATTTT.

This clonotype was seen just once. V is TRBV4-1 and J is TRBJ2-7; D is possibly TRBD1 (5 bases). The V gene's germline CDR1 is MGHRA and CDR2 YSYEKL. Trimming removed 1 base from V and 4 bases from J, with 17 bases in between. The CDR3 is made up of 16 amino acids. The CDR3 loop is CASSQGGGEAFYEQYF. CDR3 DNA sequence: TGCGCCAGCAGCCAAGGGGGCGGAGAGGCATTTTACGAGCAGTACTTC.

The chain couples TRBV3-1 to TRBJ2-1; 9 nucleotides match TRBD1. The better agreement between TRBJ2-7 and the DNA end casts doubt on the J call. Germline lookup yields CDR1 LGHDT and CDR2 YNNKEL (reference sequence). This CDR3 region has 15 residues. Written as DNA, the CDR3 is TGTGCCAGCAGCCCACGGGACAGGGAGGGTCCTGAGCAGTACTTC. It encodes CASSPRDREGPEQYF.

The chain employs TRBV6-1 and TRBJ1-6; D is ambiguous. This CDR3 contains 16 residues. CDR1 is MNHNS, CDR2 SASEGT, per germline. The V and J ends lost 6 bases and 0 bases respectively, with 12 bases between them. The CDR3 DNA reads as TGTGCCAGCAGCGAACAGAAAGCCTCCTATAATTCACCCCTCCACTTT. Translated, it gives CASSEQKASYNSPLHF.

The genes are TRBV5-1 and TRBJ2-3; 8 nucleotides align to TRBD2. Trimming cost V 0 bases and J 8 bases; bases outside gene matches: 8. The CDR3 contains 15 residues. Germline lookup yields CDR1 SGHRS and CDR2 YFSETQ. The CDR3 region has the DNA TGCGCCAGCAGCTTGGCTCTAGCGGGCGGAACTACGCAGTATTTT. This encodes CASSLALAGGTTQYF. Full variable domain (missing parts from reference TRBV5-1 and TRBJ2-3): KAGVTQTPRYLIKTRGQQVTLSCSPISGHRSVSWYQQTPGQGLQFLFEYFSETQRNKGNFPGRFSGRQFSNSRSEMNVSTLELGDSALYLCASSLALAGGTTQYFGPGTRLTVL.

This clonotype occurred a few times. The junction departs from germline at one end; a sequencing error may be responsible. V is TRBV29-1 and J is TRBJ2-3, with D perhaps matching TRBD1 (6 bases). From germline, CDR1 is SQVTM and CDR2 ANQGSEA. This CDR3 is 13 amino acids long. The CDR3 sequence is CSVEVGASDTQYF. DNA of the CDR3: TGCAGCGTAGAAGTGGGGGCCTCGGATACGCAGTATTTT.

The genes are TRBV12-5 and TRBJ2-5; TRBD1 agrees at 8 bases. Germline CDR1 is LGHNT and CDR2 is FRNRAP. V lost 2 bases and J lost 5; bases outside the gene matches: 10. This CDR3 has 16 residues. CDR3 nucleotides: TGTGCTAGTGGTTTGTTTTTAGACAGGGGCGACGAGACCCAGTACTTC. Its protein product is CASGLFLDRGDETQYF.

The sample holds a few counts of this clonotype. This chain links TRBV3-1 with TRBJ1-2; possibly TRBD1 for D (5 bases). Trimming took off 4 bases at V and 4 bases at J, with 13 bases between the two ends. Looked up from germline, CDR1 is LGHDT and CDR2 is YNNKEL (reference sequence). This CDR3 contains 14 residues. The CDR3 bases are TGTGCCAGCAGCCTTCGGGCAGGGTCCTATGGCTACACCTTC. Amino acid sequence: CASSLRAGSYGYTF. The entire variable domain, with the rest obtained from reference TRBV3-1 and TRBJ1-2, is as follows: DTAVSQTPKYLVTQMGNDKSIKCEQNLGHDTMYWYKQDSKKFLKIMFSYNNKELIINETVPNRFSPKSPDKAHLNLHINSLELGDSAVYFCASSLRAGSYGYTFGSGTRLTVV.

This clonotype was seen a handful of times. V and J are TRBV2 and TRBJ2-5; TRBD1 matches 7 bases. The J call may be wrong; the DNA end is better matched by TRBJ2-7. The germline CDR1 and CDR2 sequences are SNHLY and FYNNEI. The CDR3 totals 14 residues. CDR3 amino acids: CASNQDRVGVEQYF. In nucleotides, the CDR3 is TGTGCCAGCAACCAAGACAGGGTGGGGGTCGAGCAGTACTTC.

This clonotype occurred a few times. The chain carries TRBV5-1 and TRBJ2-6; weak D call: TRBD1 (5 bases). Germline loops: CDR1 SGHRS, CDR2 YFSETQ. The ends were cut back, 9 bases at V and 0 bases at J, with 10 bases in the middle. This CDR3 has 14 residues. The CDR3 is CATKTASGANVLTF. Written as DNA, the CDR3 is TGCGCCACCAAGACAGCCTCTGGGGCCAACGTCCTGACTTTC.